This T cell receptor beta chain was identified during a study of T cell changes during pregnancy in multiple sclerosis. Repertoires were generated with immunoSEQ multiplex PCR, while TCRdb's copy carries only in-frame clones and drops some. Of around 15,000 clones listed, 84% are singletons. V lost 3 bases and J lost 7, with 15 bases in between. Germline V gives CDR1 SGHAT, CDR2 FQNNGV. The CDR3 is made up of 14 amino acids. Sequences were derived from CD8+ T cells from peripheral blood mononuclear cells, sampled in the second trimester of pregnancy. V and J are TRBV11-2 and TRBJ1-1, with no clear D. This TCR derives from a female donor in good health, enrolled as a control in a pregnancy study. CDR3 sequence: CASSLGIGWVEAFF. The CDR3 DNA reads TGTGCCAGCAGCTTGGGCATCGGTTGGGTTGAAGCTTTCTTT.